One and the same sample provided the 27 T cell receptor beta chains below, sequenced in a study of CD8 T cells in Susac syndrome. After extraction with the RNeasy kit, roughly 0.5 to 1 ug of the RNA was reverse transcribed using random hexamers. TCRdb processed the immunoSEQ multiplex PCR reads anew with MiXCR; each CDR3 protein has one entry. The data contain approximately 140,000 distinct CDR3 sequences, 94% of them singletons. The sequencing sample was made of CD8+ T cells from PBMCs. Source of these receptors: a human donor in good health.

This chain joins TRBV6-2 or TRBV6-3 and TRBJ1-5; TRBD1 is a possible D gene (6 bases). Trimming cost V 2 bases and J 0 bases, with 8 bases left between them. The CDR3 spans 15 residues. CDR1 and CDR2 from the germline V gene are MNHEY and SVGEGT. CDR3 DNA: TGTGCCAGCAGTTACCAGGGGATTAGCAATCAGCCCCAGCATTTT. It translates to CASSYQGISNQPQHF.

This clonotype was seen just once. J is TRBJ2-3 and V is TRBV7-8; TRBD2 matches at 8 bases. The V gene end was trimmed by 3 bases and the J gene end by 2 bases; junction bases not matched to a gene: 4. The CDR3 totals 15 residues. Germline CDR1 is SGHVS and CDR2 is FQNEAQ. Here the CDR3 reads CASSFSGIFTDTQYF. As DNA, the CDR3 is TGTGCCAGCAGCTTTAGCGGGATTTTCACAGATACGCAGTATTTT. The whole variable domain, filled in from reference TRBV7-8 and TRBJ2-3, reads GAGVSQSPRYKVAKRGQDVALRCDPISGHVSLFWYQQALGQGPEFLTYFQNEAQLDKSGLPSDRFFAERPEGSVSTLKIQRTQQEDSAVYLCASSFSGIFTDTQYFGPGTRLTVL.

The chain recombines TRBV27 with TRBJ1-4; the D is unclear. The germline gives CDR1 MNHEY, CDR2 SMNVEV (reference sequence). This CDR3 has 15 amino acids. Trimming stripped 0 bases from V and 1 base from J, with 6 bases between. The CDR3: CASSLSWRTNEKLFF. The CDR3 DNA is TGTGCCAGCAGTTTATCGTGGCGAACTAATGAAAAACTGTTTTTT.

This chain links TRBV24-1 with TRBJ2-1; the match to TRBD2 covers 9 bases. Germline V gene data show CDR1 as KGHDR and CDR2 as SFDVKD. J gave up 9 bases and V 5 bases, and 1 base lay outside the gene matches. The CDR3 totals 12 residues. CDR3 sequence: CATSGGLAEQFF. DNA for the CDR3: TGTGCCACCAGTGGGGGACTAGCTGAGCAGTTCTTC.

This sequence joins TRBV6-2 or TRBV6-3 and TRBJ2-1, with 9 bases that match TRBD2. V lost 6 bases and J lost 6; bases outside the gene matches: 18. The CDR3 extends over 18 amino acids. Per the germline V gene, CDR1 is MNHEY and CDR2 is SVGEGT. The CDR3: CASRLDPIAGEELNEQFF. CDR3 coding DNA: TGTGCCAGCAGGCTGGACCCAATAGCGGGAGAGGAACTCAATGAGCAGTTCTTC.

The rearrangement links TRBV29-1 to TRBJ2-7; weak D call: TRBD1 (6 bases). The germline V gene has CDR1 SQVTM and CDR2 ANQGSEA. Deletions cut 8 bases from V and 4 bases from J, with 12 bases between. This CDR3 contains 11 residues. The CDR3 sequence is CSFRDIYEQYF. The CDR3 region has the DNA TGCAGCTTTCGGGACATATACGAGCAGTACTTC.

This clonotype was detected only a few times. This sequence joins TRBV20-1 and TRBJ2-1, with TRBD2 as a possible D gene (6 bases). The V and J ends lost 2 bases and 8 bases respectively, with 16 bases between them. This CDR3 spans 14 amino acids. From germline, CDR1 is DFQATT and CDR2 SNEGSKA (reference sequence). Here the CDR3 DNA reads TGCAGTGCTAGAAAGGCGGGGTGGTGGCATGAGCAGTTCTTC. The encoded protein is CSARKAGWWHEQFF.

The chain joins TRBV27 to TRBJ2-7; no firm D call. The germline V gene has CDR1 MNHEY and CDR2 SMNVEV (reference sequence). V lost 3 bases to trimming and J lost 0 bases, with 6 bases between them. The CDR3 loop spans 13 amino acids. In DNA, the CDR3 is TGTGCCAGCAGTTTGTCTCGCTCCTACGAGCAGTACTTC. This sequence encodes CASSLSRSYEQYF.

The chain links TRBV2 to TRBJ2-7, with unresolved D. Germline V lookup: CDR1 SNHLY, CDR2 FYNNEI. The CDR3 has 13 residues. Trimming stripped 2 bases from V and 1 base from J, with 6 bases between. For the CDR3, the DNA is TGTGCCAGCAGTGAATTCGTGTCCTACGAGCAGTACTTC. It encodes CASSEFVSYEQYF. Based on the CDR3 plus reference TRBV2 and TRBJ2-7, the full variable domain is EPEVTQTPSHQVTQMGQEVILRCVPISNHLYFYWYRQILGQKVEFLVSFYNNEISEKSEIFDDQFSVERPDGSNFTLKIRSTKLEDSAMYFCASSEFVSYEQYFGPGTRLTVT.

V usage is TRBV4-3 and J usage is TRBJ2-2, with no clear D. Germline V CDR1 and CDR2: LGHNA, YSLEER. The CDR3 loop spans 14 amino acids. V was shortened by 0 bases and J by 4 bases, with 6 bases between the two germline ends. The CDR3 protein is CASSQDFRTGELFF. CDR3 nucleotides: TGCGCCAGCAGCCAAGATTTTCGCACCGGGGAGCTGTTTTTT.

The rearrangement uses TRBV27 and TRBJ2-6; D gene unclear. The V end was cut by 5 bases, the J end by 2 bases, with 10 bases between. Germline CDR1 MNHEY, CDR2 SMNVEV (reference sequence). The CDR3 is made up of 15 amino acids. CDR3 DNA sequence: TGTGCCAGCAGTCCCGCAACAGCTGGGGCCAACGTCCTGACTTTC. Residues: CASSPATAGANVLTF.

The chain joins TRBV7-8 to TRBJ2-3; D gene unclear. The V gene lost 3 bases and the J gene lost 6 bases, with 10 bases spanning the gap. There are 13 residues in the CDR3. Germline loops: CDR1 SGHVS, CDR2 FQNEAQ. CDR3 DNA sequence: TGTGCCAGCAGCTTCGCCGATGAGGATACGCAGTATTTT. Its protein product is CASSFADEDTQYF.

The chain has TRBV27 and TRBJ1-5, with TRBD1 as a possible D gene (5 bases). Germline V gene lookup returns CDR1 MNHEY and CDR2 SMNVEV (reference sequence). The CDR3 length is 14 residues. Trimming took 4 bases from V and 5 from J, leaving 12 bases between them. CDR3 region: CASSSGGAHQPQHF. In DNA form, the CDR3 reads TGTGCCAGCAGTTCTGGCGGGGCGCATCAGCCCCAGCATTTT.

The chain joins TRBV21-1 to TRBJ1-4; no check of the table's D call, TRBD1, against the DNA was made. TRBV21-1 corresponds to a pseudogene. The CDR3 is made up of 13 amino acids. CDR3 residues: CARSGTASEKLFF. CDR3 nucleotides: TGTGCCAGGTCCGGGACCGCATCGGAAAAACTGTTTTTT.

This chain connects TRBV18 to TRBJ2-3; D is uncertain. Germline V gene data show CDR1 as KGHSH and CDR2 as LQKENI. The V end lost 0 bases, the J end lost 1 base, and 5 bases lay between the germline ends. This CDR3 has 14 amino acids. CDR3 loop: CASSPPGGTDTQYF. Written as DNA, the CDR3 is TGTGCCAGCTCACCACCGGGTGGCACAGATACGCAGTATTTT.

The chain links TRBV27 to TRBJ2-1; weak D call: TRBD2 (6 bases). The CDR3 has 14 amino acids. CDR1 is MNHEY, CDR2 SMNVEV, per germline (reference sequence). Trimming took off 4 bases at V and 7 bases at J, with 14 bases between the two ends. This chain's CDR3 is CASSSGSSRNEQFF. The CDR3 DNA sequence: TGTGCCAGCAGTTCCGGGAGTTCCAGGAATGAGCAGTTCTTC.

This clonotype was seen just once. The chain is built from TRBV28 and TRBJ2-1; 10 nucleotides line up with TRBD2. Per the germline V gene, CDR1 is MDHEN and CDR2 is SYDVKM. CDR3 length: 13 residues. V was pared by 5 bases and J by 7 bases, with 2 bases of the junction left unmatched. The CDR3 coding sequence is TGTGCCAGCAGTATACTAGCGGGGAATGAGCAGTTCTTC. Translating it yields CASSILAGNEQFF.

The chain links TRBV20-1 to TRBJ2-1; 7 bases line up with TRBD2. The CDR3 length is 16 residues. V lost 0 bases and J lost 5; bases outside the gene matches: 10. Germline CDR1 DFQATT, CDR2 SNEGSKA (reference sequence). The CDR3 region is CSARDRGGSLNNEQFF. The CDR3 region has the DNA TGCAGTGCTAGAGATCGGGGCGGGAGCCTTAACAATGAGCAGTTCTTC.

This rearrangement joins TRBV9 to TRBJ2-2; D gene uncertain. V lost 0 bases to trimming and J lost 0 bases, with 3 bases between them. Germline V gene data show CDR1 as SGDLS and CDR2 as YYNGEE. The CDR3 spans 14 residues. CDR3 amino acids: CASSVVSNTGELFF. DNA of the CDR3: TGTGCCAGCAGCGTAGTGTCGAACACCGGGGAGCTGTTTTTT.

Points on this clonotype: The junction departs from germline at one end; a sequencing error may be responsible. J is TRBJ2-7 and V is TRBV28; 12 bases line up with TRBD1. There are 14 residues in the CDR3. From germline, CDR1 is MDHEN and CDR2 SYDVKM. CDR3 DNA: TGTGCCAGCAGTTTATCGGGGACAGGGGGCTTGGTGAACTTC. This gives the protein CASSLSGTGGLVNF.

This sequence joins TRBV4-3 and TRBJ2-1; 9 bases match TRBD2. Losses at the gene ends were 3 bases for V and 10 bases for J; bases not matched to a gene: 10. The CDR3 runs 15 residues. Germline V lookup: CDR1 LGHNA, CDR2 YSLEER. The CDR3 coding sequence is TGCGCCAGCAGCCAGACCGGGACTAGCTCCAGGGAGCAGTTCTTC. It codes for CASSQTGTSSREQFF.

The DNA of the CDR3 is TGTGCCAGCAGCTTACGGACTAGCGGGATCCGTGAGCAGTTCTTC. Amino acid sequence: CASSLRTSGIREQFF. This chain joins TRBV13 and TRBJ2-1, with TRBD2 identical over 12 bases. The CDR3 consists of 15 residues. Per the germline V gene, CDR1 is PRHDT and CDR2 is FYEKMQ (reference sequence). The junction had 5 bases not matched to a gene; V was cut back by 2 bases and J by 9 bases.

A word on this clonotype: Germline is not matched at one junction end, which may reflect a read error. The CDR3 here is CSVHDGDSHNEQFF. In DNA form, the CDR3 reads TGCAGCGTCCACGACGGGGACTCCCACAATGAGCAGTTCTTC. This chain links TRBV29-1 with TRBJ2-1; tentative D call: TRBD2 (6 bases). CDR1 SQVTM and CDR2 ANQGSEA come from the germline V gene. The CDR3 is made up of 14 amino acids.

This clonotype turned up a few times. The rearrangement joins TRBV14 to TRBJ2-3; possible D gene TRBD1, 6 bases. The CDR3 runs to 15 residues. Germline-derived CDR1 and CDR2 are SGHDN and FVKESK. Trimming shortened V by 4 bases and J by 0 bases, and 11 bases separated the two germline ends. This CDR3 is CASSRRDKSTDTQYF. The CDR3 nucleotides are TGTGCCAGCAGCCGCCGGGACAAAAGCACAGATACGCAGTATTTT.

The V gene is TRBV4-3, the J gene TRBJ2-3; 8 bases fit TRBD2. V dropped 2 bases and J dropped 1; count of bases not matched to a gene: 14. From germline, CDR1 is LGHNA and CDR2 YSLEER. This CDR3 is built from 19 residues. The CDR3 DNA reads TGCGCCAGCAGCCAACTTCCCGCCCCAACTAGCGGCCGCACAGATACGCAGTATTTT. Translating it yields CASSQLPAPTSGRTDTQYF.

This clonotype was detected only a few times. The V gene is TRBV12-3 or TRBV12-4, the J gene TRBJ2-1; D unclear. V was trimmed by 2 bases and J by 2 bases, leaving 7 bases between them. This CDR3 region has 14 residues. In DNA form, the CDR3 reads TGTGCCAGCAGTTTACTGGGTACCTACAATGAGCAGTTCTTC. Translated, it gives CASSLLGTYNEQFF.

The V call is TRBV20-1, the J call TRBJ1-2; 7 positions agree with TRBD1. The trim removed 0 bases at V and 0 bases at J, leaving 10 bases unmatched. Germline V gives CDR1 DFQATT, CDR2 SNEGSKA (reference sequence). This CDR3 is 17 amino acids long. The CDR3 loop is CSARDRNRGVPNYGYTF. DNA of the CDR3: TGCAGTGCTAGAGATCGTAACAGGGGCGTCCCTAACTATGGCTACACCTTC.